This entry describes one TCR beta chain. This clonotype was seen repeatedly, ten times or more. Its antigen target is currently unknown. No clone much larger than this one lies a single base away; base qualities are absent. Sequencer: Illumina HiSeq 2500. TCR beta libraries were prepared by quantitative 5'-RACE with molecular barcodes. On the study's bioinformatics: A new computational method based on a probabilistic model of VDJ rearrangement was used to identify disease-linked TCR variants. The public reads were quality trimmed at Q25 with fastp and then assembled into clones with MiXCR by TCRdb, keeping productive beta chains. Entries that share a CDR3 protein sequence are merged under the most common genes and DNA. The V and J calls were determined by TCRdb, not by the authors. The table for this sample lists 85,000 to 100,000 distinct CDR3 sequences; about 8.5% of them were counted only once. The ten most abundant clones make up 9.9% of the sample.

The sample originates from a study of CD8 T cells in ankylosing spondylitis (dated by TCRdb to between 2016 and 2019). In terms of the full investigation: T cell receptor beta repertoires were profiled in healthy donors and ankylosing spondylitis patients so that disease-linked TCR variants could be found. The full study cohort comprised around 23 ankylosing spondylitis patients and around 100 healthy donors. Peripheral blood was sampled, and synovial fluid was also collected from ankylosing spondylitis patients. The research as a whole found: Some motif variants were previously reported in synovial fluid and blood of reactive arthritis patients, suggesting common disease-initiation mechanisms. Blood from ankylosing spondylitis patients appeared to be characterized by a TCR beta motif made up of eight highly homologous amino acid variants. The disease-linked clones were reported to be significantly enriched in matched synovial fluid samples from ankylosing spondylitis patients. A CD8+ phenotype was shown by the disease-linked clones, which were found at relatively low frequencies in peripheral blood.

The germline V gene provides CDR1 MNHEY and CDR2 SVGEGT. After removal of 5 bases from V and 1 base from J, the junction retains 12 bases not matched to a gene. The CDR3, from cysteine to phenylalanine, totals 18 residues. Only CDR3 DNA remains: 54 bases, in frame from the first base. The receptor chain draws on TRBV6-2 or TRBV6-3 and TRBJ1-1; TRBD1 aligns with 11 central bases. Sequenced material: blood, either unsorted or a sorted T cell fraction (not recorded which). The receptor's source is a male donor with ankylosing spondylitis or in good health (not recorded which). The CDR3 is CASSSPTDRGLRNTEAFF. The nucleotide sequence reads TGTGCCAGCAGTAGCCCCACGGACAGGGGGCTACGGAACACTGAAGCTTTCTTT.